This TCR beta chain stems from a study of post-analysis software for immune sequencing data. Trimming stripped 4 bases from V and 2 bases from J, with 9 bases between. CDR1 SQVTM and CDR2 ANQGSEA come from the germline V gene. The CDR3 runs to 13 residues. Study conclusions and caveats: F measure grouped same-batch samples tightly together. About five TRBV segments, including TRBV5-6, TRBV5-1 and TRBV20-1, were more frequent in patients than controls.

Remarks on this clonotype: Its antigen is currently unknown.

Presence of unique molecular identifiers characterized the TCR beta cDNA libraries. TCRdb re-called the PCR reads with MiXCR, one entry per CDR3 protein. The table records more than 500,000 distinct CDR3 sequences, around 36% of them present only once. The rearrangement links TRBV29-1 to TRBJ1-5, with no clear D. Sequenced input: blood. The receptor's source is a girl under 18 with multiple sclerosis. The CDR3 loop is CSVVGAGNQPQHF. The CDR3 region has the DNA TGCAGCGTTGTAGGAGCGGGCAATCAGCCCCAGCATTTT.